This TCR beta chain was observed in a study of T-cell reconstitution after alpha-beta-depleted transplantation in children. General study points: Surviving recipient T cells and thymic progenitors underlay high day-60 TCRbeta diversity in some patients. Expanded graft clones, several hundred of them, were reportedly the source of alpha-beta T cells about two months after transplant. At the one-year point after transplant, T-cell counts and TCRbeta diversity were found to come mostly from T cells that had been newly produced.

This CDR3 region has 15 residues. V lost 4 bases, J lost 6 bases, and 17 bases lay in between. Germline values: CDR1 SGHRS, CDR2 YFSETQ. Unique molecular identifiers were incorporated when the TCRbeta library was constructed. TCRdb redid the calling of the PCR reads with MiXCR, one entry per CDR3 protein. The sample records about a million distinct CDR3 sequences, under 30% being singletons. This clonotype was observed a few times. Its target is not known. This chain connects TRBV5-1 to TRBJ2-1; a possible D gene is TRBD1 (5 bases). The sequencing used PBMCs, mostly from graft donor cells, collected 360 days after TCRalphabeta/CD19-depleted stem cell transplant. The receptor's source is a boy in the first two years of life who had a stem cell transplant for SCID, so the T cells may come from the graft donor. In DNA, the CDR3 is TGCGCCAGCAGCAAGTCCGCAGGGTTCAGCAATGAGCAGTTCTTC. Translated: CASSKSAGFSNEQFF.